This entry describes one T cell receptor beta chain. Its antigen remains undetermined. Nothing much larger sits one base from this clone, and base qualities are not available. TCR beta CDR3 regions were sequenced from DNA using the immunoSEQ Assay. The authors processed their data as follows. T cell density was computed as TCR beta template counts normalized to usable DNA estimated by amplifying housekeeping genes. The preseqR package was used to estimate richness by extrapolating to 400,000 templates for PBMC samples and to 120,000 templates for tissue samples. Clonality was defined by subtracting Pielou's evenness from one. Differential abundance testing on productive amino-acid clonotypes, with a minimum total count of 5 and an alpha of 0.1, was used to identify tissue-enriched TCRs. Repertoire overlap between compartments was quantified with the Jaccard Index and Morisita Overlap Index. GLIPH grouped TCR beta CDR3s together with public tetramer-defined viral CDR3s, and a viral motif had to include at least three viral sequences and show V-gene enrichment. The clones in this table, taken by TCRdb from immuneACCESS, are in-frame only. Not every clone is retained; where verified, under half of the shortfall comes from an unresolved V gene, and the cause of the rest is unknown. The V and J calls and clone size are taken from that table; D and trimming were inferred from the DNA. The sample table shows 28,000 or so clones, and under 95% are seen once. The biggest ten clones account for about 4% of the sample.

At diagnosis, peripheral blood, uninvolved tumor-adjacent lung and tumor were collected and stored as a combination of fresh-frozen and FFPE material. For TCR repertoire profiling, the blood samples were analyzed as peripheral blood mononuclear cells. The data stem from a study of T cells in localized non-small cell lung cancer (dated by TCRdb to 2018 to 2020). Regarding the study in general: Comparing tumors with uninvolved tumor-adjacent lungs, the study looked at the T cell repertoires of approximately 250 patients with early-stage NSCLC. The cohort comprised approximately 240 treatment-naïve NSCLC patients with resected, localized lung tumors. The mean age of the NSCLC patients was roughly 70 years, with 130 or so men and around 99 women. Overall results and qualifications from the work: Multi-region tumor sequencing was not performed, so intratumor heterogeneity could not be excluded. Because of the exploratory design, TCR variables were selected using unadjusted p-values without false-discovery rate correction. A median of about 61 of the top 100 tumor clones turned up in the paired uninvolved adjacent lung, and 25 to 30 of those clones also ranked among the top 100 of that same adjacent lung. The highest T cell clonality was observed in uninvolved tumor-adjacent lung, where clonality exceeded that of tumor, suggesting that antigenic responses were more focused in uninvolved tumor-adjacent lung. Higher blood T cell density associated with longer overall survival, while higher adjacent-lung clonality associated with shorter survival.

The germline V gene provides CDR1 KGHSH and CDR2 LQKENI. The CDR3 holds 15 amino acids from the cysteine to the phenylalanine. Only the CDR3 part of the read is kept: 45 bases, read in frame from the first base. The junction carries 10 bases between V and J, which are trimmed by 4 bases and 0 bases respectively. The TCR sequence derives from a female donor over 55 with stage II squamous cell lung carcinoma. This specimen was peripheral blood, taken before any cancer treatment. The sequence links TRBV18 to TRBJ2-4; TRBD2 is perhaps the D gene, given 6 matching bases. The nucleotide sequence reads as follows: TGTGCCAGCTCACAGGGAGGCCTAGCCAAAAACATTCAGTACTTC. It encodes CASSQGGLAKNIQYF. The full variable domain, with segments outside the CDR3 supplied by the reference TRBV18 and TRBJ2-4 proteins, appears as NAGVMQNPRHLVRRRGQEARLRCSPMKGHSHVYWYRQLPEEGLKFMVYLQKENIIDESGMPKERFSAEFPKEGPSILRIQQVVRGDSAAYFCASSQGGLAKNIQYFGAGTRLSVL.